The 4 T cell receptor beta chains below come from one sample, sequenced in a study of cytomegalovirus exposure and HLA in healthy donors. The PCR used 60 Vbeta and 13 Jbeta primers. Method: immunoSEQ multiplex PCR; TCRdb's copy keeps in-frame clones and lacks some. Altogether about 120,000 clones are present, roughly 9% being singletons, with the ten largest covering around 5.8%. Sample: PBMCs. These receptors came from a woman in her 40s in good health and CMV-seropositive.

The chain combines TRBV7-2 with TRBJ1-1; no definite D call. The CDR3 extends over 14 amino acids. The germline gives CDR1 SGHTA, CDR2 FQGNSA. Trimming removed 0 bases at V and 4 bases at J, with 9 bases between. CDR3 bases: TGTGCCAGCAGCTTAGCGAACGGGGTCACTGAAGCTTTCTTT. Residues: CASSLANGVTEAFF.

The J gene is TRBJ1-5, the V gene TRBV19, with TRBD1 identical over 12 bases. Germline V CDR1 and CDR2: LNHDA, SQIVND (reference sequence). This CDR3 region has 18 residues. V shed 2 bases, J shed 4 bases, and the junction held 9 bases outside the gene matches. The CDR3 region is CASSIREGTGGRNQPQHF. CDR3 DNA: TGTGCCAGTAGTATACGCGAGGGGACAGGGGGCCGAAATCAGCCCCAGCATTTT. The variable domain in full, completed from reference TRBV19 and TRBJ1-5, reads DGGITQSPKYLFRKEGQNVTLSCEQNLNHDAMYWYRQDPGQGLRLIYYSQIVNDFQKGDIAEGYSVSREKKESFPLTVTSAQKNPTAFYLCASSIREGTGGRNQPQHFGDGTRLSIL.

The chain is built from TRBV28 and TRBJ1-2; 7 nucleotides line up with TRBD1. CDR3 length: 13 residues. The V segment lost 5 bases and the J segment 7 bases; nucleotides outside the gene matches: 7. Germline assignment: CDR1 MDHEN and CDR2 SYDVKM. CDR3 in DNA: TGTGCCAGCAGTATTGGGGACAGAAGTGGCTACACCTTC. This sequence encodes CASSIGDRSGYTF.

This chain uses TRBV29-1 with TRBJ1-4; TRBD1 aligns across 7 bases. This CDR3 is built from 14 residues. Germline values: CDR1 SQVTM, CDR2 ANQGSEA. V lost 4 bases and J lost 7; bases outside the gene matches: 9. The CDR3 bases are TGCAGCGTTGGTGGGACAGTGTCGAGTGAAAAACTGTTTTTT. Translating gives CSVGGTVSSEKLFF.